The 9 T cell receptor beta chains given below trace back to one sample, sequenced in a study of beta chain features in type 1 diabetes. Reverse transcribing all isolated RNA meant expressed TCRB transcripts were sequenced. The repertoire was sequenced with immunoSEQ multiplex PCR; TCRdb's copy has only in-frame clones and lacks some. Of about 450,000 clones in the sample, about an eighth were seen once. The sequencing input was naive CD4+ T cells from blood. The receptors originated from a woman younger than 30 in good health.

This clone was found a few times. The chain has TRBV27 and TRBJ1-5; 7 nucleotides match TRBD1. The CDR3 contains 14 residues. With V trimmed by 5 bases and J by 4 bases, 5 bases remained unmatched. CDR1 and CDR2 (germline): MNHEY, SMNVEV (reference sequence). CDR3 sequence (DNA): TGTGCCAGCAGTACAAGACAGGGTAATCAGCCCCAGCATTTT. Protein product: CASSTRQGNQPQHF.

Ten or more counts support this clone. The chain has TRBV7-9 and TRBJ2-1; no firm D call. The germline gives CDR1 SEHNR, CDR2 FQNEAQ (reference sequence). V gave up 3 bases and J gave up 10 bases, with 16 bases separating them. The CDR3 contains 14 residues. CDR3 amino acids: CASSLSPPPREQFF. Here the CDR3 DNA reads TGTGCCAGCAGCTTGAGTCCCCCGCCTAGGGAGCAGTTCTTC. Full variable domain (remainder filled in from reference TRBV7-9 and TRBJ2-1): DTGVSQNPRHKITKRGQNVTFRCDPISEHNRLYWYRQTLGQGPEFLTYFQNEAQLEKSRLLSDRFSAERPKGSFSTLEIQRTEQGDSAMYLCASSLSPPPREQFFGPGTRLTVL.

CDR3: CASSLDGTAYGYTF. CDR3 DNA sequence: TGTGCCAGCAGCTTGGACGGGACAGCCTATGGCTACACCTTC. The gene calls are TRBV7-2 and TRBJ1-2, with 7 positions matching TRBD1. From germline, CDR1 is SGHTA and CDR2 FQGNSA. V lost 3 bases, J lost 4 bases, and 5 bases stayed unmatched. CDR3 length: 14 amino acids.

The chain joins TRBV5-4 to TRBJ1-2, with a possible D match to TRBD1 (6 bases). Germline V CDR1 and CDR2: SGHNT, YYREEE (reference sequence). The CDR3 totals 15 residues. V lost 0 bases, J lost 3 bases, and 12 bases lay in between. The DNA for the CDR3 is TGTGCCAGCAGCTTGGTAGCAGGGGTAGACTATGGCTACACCTTC. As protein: CASSLVAGVDYGYTF.

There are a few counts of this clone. The DNA for the CDR3 is TGCGCCAGCAGCCAACCTCCGGGTATTGCTGGGGCCAACGTCCTGACTTTC. Its translation is CASSQPPGIAGANVLTF. The gene calls are TRBV4-3 and TRBJ2-6, with D unclear. V was shortened by 2 bases and J by 2 bases, with 13 bases between the two germline ends. This CDR3 is 17 amino acids long. Per the germline V gene, CDR1 is LGHNA and CDR2 is YSLEER.

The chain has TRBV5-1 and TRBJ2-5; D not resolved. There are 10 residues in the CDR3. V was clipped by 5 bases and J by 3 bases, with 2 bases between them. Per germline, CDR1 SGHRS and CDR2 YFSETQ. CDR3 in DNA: TGCGCCAGCAGAGAAGAGACCCAGTACTTC. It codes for CASREETQYF. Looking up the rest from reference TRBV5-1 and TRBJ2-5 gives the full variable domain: KAGVTQTPRYLIKTRGQQVTLSCSPISGHRSVSWYQQTPGQGLQFLFEYFSETQRNKGNFPGRFSGRQFSNSRSEMNVSTLELGDSALYLCASREETQYFGPGTRLLVL.

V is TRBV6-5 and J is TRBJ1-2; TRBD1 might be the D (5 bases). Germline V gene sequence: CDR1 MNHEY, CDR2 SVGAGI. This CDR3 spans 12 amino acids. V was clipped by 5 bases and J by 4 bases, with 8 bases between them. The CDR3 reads CASSKTGYGYTF. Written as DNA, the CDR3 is TGTGCCAGCAGTAAAACAGGCTATGGCTACACCTTC.

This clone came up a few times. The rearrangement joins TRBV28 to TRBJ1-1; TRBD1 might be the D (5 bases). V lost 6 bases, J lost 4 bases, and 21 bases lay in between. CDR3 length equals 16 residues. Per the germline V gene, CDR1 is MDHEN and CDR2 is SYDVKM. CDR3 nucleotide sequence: TGTGCCAGCAGCCCACCGGCGGGGCCTGCGGTCACTGAAGCTTTCTTT. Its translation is CASSPPAGPAVTEAFF. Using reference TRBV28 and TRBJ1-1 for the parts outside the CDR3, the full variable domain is DVKVTQSSRYLVKRTGEKVFLECVQDMDHENMFWYRQDPGLGLRLIYFSYDVKMKEKGDIPEGYSVSREKKERFSLILESASTNQTSMYLCASSPPAGPAVTEAFFGQGTRLTVV.

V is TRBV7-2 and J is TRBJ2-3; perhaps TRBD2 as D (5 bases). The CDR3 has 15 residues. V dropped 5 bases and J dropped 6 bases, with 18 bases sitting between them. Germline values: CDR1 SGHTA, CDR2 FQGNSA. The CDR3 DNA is TGTGCCAGCAGCAAAGTCGGACTTTTAACGGATACGCAGTATTTT. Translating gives CASSKVGLLTDTQYF.